Below, one T cell receptor beta chain is given with its context. Antigen specificity is unknown. These data come from a study of human T cells and chemical hapten exposure. The germline V gene encodes CDR1 SGHRS and CDR2 YFSETQ. V was pared by 2 bases and J by 1 base, with 12 bases between. CDR3 length: 16 amino acids. Time point denoted: pre-sensitization, week 0. Regarding treatment: therapeutic diphenylcyclopropenone sensitization with weekly scalp DPC. Study observations and caveats: TCRs exceeding a frequency of 1 in 1000 stayed unchanged under DPC sensitization.

MiXCR, applied by TCRdb to the RACE reads, yields one record per CDR3 protein. The sample has about 300,000 distinct CDR3 sequences, around 5.5% seen once. The chain has TRBV5-1 and TRBJ2-2; no clear D. The TCR comes from a woman under 30 with alopecia areata. Some clones in this sample may be carry-over from other donors' samples. Material: whole blood, obtained in connection with sensitization to the hapten diphenylcyclopropenone (DPC). This CDR3 is CASSFPDDLNTGELFF. CDR3 coding DNA: TGCGCCAGCAGCTTCCCGGATGACCTGAACACCGGGGAGCTGTTTTTT.